The rows below give T cell receptor beta chains drawn from one sample of a study of cytomegalovirus exposure and HLA in healthy donors. TCRdb's copy holds only in-frame clones and misses some; the assay was immunoSEQ multiplex PCR. Of some 150,000 clones in the sample, roughly nine tenths were seen once. The sequencing input was PBMCs. The source of these receptors is a woman in her twenties or thirties in good health and CMV-seronegative. The CDR3 runs from the conserved cysteine through the conserved F or W. Fields, in order: J gene, V gene, D gene, clone size, CDR3 protein, CDR3 DNA. D genes are given only for firm matches. Size tells how often a clone was seen (once, few, many) or the class of an expanded clone, and some rows leave it out.

J gene: TRBJ1-4
V gene: TRBV5-1
D gene: -
clone size: -
CDR3 protein: CASSQDRSTNEKLFF
CDR3 DNA: TGCGCCAGCAGCCAAGACAGATCAACTAATGAAAAACTGTTTTTT

J gene: TRBJ2-3
V gene: TRBV5-1
D gene: TRBD1
clone size: -
CDR3 protein: CASSLAPGTGTDTQYF
CDR3 DNA: TGCGCCAGCAGCTTGGCCCCCGGGACAGGTACGGATACGCAGTATTTT

J gene: TRBJ2-7
V gene: TRBV11-2
D gene: TRBD1
clone size: -
CDR3 protein: CASSLDGTAFSYEQYF
CDR3 DNA: TGTGCCAGCAGCTTAGATGGGACAGCCTTTTCCTACGAGCAGTACTTC

J gene: TRBJ2-5
V gene: TRBV15
D gene: -
clone size: -
CDR3 protein: CATSSGRTQETQYF
CDR3 DNA: TGTGCCACCAGCTCAGGACGGACTCAAGAGACCCAGTACTTC

J gene: TRBJ1-1
V gene: TRBV19
D gene: -
clone size: few
CDR3 protein: CATHVTAMNTEAFF
CDR3 DNA: TGTGCCACCCATGTGACAGCCATGAACACTGAAGCTTTCTTT

J gene: TRBJ2-1
V gene: TRBV7-3
D gene: TRBD2
clone size: -
CDR3 protein: CASSPTLAGGPNEQFF
CDR3 DNA: TGTGCCAGCAGCCCAACCCTAGCGGGAGGCCCCAATGAGCAGTTCTTC

J gene: TRBJ1-5
V gene: TRBV6-1
D gene: -
clone size: -
CDR3 protein: CASSELGQALLLAISPSIF
CDR3 DNA: -

J gene: TRBJ1-1
V gene: TRBV5-6
D gene: -
clone size: -
CDR3 protein: CASSQPGGRNTEAFF
CDR3 DNA: TGTGCCAGCAGCCAGCCGGGGGGGCGGAACACTGAAGCTTTCTTT

J gene: TRBJ2-1
V gene: TRBV11-2
D gene: TRBD2
clone size: -
CDR3 protein: CASSLGLAGGNEQFF
CDR3 DNA: TGTGCCAGCAGCTTGGGACTAGCGGGGGGCAATGAGCAGTTCTTC

J gene: TRBJ2-5
V gene: TRBV6-1
D gene: -
clone size: -
CDR3 protein: CANGGLPPETQYF
CDR3 DNA: TGTGCCAACGGGGGACTCCCTCCGGAGACCCAGTACTTC

J gene: TRBJ2-1
V gene: TRBV7-9
D gene: TRBD2
clone size: once
CDR3 protein: CASSSDASGRPFF
CDR3 DNA: TGTGCCAGCAGCTCCGATGCTAGCGGGAGACCGTTCTTC

J gene: TRBJ1-3
V gene: TRBV9
D gene: -
clone size: -
CDR3 protein: CASRGAGLSGNTIYF
CDR3 DNA: TGTGCCAGCAGGGGGGCAGGGCTATCCGGAAACACCATATATTTT

J gene: TRBJ2-7
V gene: TRBV5-1
D gene: TRBD2
clone size: -
CDR3 protein: CASSLVGTSGTARALREQYF
CDR3 DNA: TGCGCCAGCAGCTTGGTGGGGACTAGCGGGACAGCGCGGGCCCTACGGGAGCAGTACTTC

J gene: TRBJ2-1
V gene: TRBV5-1
D gene: -
clone size: -
CDR3 protein: CASSFPTPSSYNEQFF
CDR3 DNA: TGCGCCAGCAGCTTCCCAACCCCTAGCTCCTACAATGAGCAGTTCTTC

J gene: TRBJ2-7
V gene: TRBV5-1
D gene: TRBD1
clone size: -
CDR3 protein: CASSGTDRAGRYF
CDR3 DNA: TGCGCCAGCAGCGGGACAGACAGGGCTGGGCGGTACTTC

J gene: TRBJ1-4
V gene: TRBV28
D gene: TRBD1
clone size: -
CDR3 protein: CASSDPRGTGVPRTNEKLFF
CDR3 DNA: TGTGCCAGCAGCGATCCCCGGGGGACAGGGGTCCCCAGAACTAATGAAAAACTGTTTTTT

J gene: TRBJ1-4
V gene: TRBV6-5
D gene: -
clone size: -
CDR3 protein: CASSYSRQRSNEKLFF
CDR3 DNA: TGTGCCAGCAGTTACTCGCGACAGCGAAGCAATGAAAAACTGTTTTTT

J gene: TRBJ2-2
V gene: TRBV7-8
D gene: -
clone size: -
CDR3 protein: CASSFGTLGGELFF
CDR3 DNA: TGTGCCAGCAGCTTCGGGACTTTGGGCGGGGAGCTGTTTTTT

J gene: TRBJ2-7
V gene: TRBV7-8
D gene: -
clone size: -
CDR3 protein: CASSVMGAREQYF
CDR3 DNA: TGTGCCAGCAGCGTAATGGGGGCCCGCGAGCAGTACTTC

J gene: TRBJ2-5
V gene: TRBV18
D gene: -
clone size: -
CDR3 protein: CASSPQETQYF
CDR3 DNA: TGTGCCAGCTCTCCTCAAGAGACCCAGTACTTC

J gene: TRBJ2-3
V gene: TRBV7-8
D gene: -
clone size: -
CDR3 protein: CASRDSASWYF
CDR3 DNA: TGTGCCAGCAGGGACTCTGCCAGCTGGTATTTT

J gene: TRBJ1-1
V gene: TRBV2
D gene: -
clone size: few
CDR3 protein: CASSERGFLNTEAFF
CDR3 DNA: TGTGCCAGCAGTGAAAGAGGCTTCCTGAACACTGAAGCTTTCTTT

J gene: TRBJ2-3
V gene: TRBV12-5
D gene: -
clone size: -
CDR3 protein: CASGWAVSGADTQYF
CDR3 DNA: TGTGCTAGTGGTTGGGCGGTATCGGGGGCAGATACGCAGTATTTT

J gene: TRBJ2-2
V gene: TRBV5-1
D gene: -
clone size: -
CDR3 protein: CASSPAGLTGELFF
CDR3 DNA: TGCGCCAGCAGCCCGGCGGGCCTGACTGGGGAGCTGTTTTTT

J gene: TRBJ2-3
V gene: TRBV6-6
D gene: TRBD1
clone size: once
CDR3 protein: CASSYLGTGSTDTQYF
CDR3 DNA: TGTGCCAGCAGTTACCTCGGGACAGGGTCCACAGATACGCAGTATTTT

J gene: TRBJ1-2
V gene: TRBV14
D gene: -
clone size: few
CDR3 protein: CASSQAPALQGHGYTF
CDR3 DNA: TGTGCCAGCAGCCAAGCGCCGGCCTTACAGGGACATGGCTACACCTTC

J gene: TRBJ2-1
V gene: TRBV19
D gene: TRBD2
clone size: -
CDR3 protein: CASIRGTAGGNEQFF
CDR3 DNA: TGTGCCAGTATCAGGGGAACAGCGGGAGGGAATGAGCAGTTCTTC

J gene: TRBJ2-7
V gene: TRBV7-2
D gene: TRBD2
clone size: -
CDR3 protein: CASSAAGRPTYEQYF
CDR3 DNA: TGTGCCAGCAGCGCCGCCGGGAGGCCTACCTACGAGCAGTACTTC

J gene: TRBJ2-3
V gene: TRBV30
D gene: TRBD2
clone size: -
CDR3 protein: CAWRPLAGGIDTQYF
CDR3 DNA: TGTGCCTGGAGACCGCTAGCGGGAGGAATAGATACGCAGTATTTT

J gene: TRBJ2-5
V gene: TRBV18
D gene: -
clone size: -
CDR3 protein: CASSLGLQETQYF
CDR3 DNA: TGTGCCAGCTCACTCGGACTGCAAGAGACCCAGTACTTC

J gene: TRBJ2-3
V gene: TRBV19
D gene: -
clone size: once
CDR3 protein: CASSEVTDTQYF
CDR3 DNA: TGTGCCAGTAGTGAGGTAACAGATACGCAGTATTTT

J gene: TRBJ1-1
V gene: TRBV5-6
D gene: -
clone size: few
CDR3 protein: CASSAEVSTEAFF
CDR3 DNA: TGTGCCAGCAGCGCAGAGGTTAGCACTGAAGCTTTCTTT

J gene: TRBJ2-1
V gene: TRBV6-6
D gene: -
clone size: -
CDR3 protein: CASSYAGASYNEQFF
CDR3 DNA: TGTGCCAGCAGTTACGCGGGGGCCTCCTACAATGAGCAGTTCTTC

J gene: TRBJ1-2
V gene: TRBV7-2
D gene: -
clone size: once
CDR3 protein: CASSLDSYGYTF
CDR3 DNA: TGTGCCAGCAGCTTAGACTCGTATGGCTACACCTTC

J gene: TRBJ1-2
V gene: TRBV4-3
D gene: -
clone size: -
CDR3 protein: CASSQGQDGANYGYTF
CDR3 DNA: TGCGCCAGCAGCCAAGGACAGGACGGAGCTAACTATGGCTACACCTTC

J gene: TRBJ1-1
V gene: TRBV18
D gene: -
clone size: -
CDR3 protein: CASSPPGVEAFF
CDR3 DNA: TGTGCCAGCTCACCACCCGGGGTGGAAGCTTTCTTT

J gene: TRBJ2-3
V gene: TRBV10-3
D gene: TRBD1
clone size: -
CDR3 protein: CAIGQGSTDTQYF
CDR3 DNA: TGTGCCATAGGACAGGGGAGCACAGATACGCAGTATTTT

J gene: TRBJ2-1
V gene: TRBV30
D gene: -
clone size: -
CDR3 protein: CAWNRVDEQFF
CDR3 DNA: TGTGCCTGGAACAGAGTAGATGAGCAGTTCTTC

J gene: TRBJ2-3
V gene: TRBV4-1
D gene: TRBD1
clone size: -
CDR3 protein: CASSPQDRGGPDTQYF
CDR3 DNA: TGCGCCAGCAGCCCGCAGGACAGGGGAGGCCCAGATACGCAGTATTTT

J gene: TRBJ2-3
V gene: TRBV6-1
D gene: -
clone size: -
CDR3 protein: CASSDRGVTDTQYF
CDR3 DNA: TGTGCCAGCAGTGACAGGGGGGTAACAGATACGCAGTATTTT

J gene: TRBJ2-3
V gene: TRBV7-3
D gene: -
clone size: -
CDR3 protein: CASSYGESSTDTQYF
CDR3 DNA: TGTGCCAGCAGTTACGGGGAGTCTAGCACAGATACGCAGTATTTT

J gene: TRBJ2-7
V gene: TRBV4-1
D gene: TRBD1
clone size: -
CDR3 protein: CASSQVPGQGSAYEQYF
CDR3 DNA: TGCGCCAGCAGCCAAGTCCCGGGACAGGGAAGTGCCTACGAGCAGTACTTC

J gene: TRBJ1-4
V gene: TRBV7-2
D gene: -
clone size: -
CDR3 protein: CASSISRGEKLFF
CDR3 DNA: TGTGCCAGCAGTATCTCAAGGGGTGAAAAACTGTTTTTT

J gene: TRBJ1-1
V gene: TRBV19
D gene: -
clone size: -
CDR3 protein: CASRRTAWNTEAFF
CDR3 DNA: TGTGCCAGTAGGCGGACAGCTTGGAACACTGAAGCTTTCTTT

J gene: TRBJ2-1
V gene: TRBV20-1
D gene: -
clone size: -
CDR3 protein: CSLNKGDEQFF
CDR3 DNA: TGCAGCCTGAATAAGGGGGATGAGCAGTTCTTC

J gene: TRBJ1-1
V gene: TRBV6-5
D gene: TRBD1
clone size: -
CDR3 protein: CASSSRDRWNTEAFF
CDR3 DNA: TGTGCCAGCAGTTCCAGGGACAGGTGGAACACTGAAGCTTTCTTT

J gene: TRBJ1-1
V gene: TRBV5-1
D gene: -
clone size: -
CDR3 protein: CASSLPTGPNTEAFF
CDR3 DNA: TGCGCCAGCAGCCTCCCGACAGGTCCGAACACTGAAGCTTTCTTT

J gene: TRBJ2-7
V gene: TRBV30
D gene: TRBD2
clone size: -
CDR3 protein: CAWRAGGIGEQYF
CDR3 DNA: TGTGCCTGGAGGGCCGGGGGGATCGGCGAGCAGTACTTC

J gene: TRBJ2-5
V gene: TRBV18
D gene: -
clone size: -
CDR3 protein: CASSPGRKETQYF
CDR3 DNA: TGTGCCAGCTCACCCGGCAGGAAAGAGACCCAGTACTTC